This T cell receptor beta chain was captured by sequencing in a study of spatial heterogeneity in lung cancer. This clonotype was detected many times. What it recognizes is unknown. Time point in this sample: sample taken at primary tumor resection. Sequencing covered unsorted whole RNA taken from tumor, nontumor lung or frozen PBMC. In the library, each TCR cDNA molecule bore its own unique molecular identifier. One entry per CDR3 protein, called by TCRdb with MiXCR from the 5' RACE reads. The table shows about 100,000 distinct CDR3 sequences, with approximately 4.4% occurring only once. Study-wide findings and caveats: The study found that expanded intratumoral alpha and beta TCR counts tracked tumor mutation counts.

The germline V gene encodes CDR1 MNHNS and CDR2 SASEGT. V was shortened by 7 bases and J by 0 bases, with 7 bases between the two germline ends. The CDR3 runs 13 residues. V gene TRBV6-1 combines with J gene TRBJ1-5; D unresolved. The source of this sequence is a male donor with early-stage non-small cell lung cancer. Sequenced material: lung tumor tissue, taken at surgery. The CDR3 DNA is TGTGCCAGCACTGTGAGTAGCAATCAGCCCCAGCATTTT. Translated: CASTVSSNQPQHF.